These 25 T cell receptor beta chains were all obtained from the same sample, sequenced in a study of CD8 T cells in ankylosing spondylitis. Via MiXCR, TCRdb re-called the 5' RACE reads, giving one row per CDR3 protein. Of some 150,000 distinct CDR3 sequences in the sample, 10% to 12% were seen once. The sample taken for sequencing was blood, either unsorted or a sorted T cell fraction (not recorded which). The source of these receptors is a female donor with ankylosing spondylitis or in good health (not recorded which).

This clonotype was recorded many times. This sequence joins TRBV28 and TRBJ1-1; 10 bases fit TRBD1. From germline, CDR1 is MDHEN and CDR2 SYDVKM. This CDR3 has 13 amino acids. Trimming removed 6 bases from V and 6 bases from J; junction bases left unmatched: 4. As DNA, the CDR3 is TGTGCCAGCAGGACCGGGACAGGGGCTGAAGCTTTCTTT. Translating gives CASRTGTGAEAFF.

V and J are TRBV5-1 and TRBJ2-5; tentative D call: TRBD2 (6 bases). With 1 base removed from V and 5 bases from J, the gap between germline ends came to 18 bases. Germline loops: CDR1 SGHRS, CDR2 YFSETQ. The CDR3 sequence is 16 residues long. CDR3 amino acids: CASSLRAGGIGETQYF. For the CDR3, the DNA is TGCGCCAGCAGCTTGCGGGCTGGCGGGATTGGTGAGACCCAGTACTTC. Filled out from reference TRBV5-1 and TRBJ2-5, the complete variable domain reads KAGVTQTPRYLIKTRGQQVTLSCSPISGHRSVSWYQQTPGQGLQFLFEYFSETQRNKGNFPGRFSGRQFSNSRSEMNVSTLELGDSALYLCASSLRAGGIGETQYFGPGTRLLVL.

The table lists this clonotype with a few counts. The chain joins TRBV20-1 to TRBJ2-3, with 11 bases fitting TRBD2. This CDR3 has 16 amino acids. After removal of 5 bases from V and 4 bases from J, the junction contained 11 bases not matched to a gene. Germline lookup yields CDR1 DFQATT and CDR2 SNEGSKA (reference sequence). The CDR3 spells CSAGTPGLAVPDTQYF. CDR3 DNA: TGCAGTGCTGGAACGCCGGGACTAGCGGTCCCAGATACGCAGTATTTT.

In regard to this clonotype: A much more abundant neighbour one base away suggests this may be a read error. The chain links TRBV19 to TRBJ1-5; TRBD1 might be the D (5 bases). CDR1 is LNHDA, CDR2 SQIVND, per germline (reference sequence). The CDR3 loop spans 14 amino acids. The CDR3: CASTRGGRNHPQHF. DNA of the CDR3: TGTGCCAGCACCCGTGGGGGACGTAATCACCCCCAGCATTTT.

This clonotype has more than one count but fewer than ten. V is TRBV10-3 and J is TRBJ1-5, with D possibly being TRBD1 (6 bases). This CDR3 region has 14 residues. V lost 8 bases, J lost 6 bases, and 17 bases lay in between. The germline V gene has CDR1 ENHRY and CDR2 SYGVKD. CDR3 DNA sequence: TGTGCCATCGGGAACAGGGAAAGTGGTCAGCCCCAGCATTTT. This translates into CAIGNRESGQPQHF.

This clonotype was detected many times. CDR3 in amino acids: CSAISRRNTGELFF. The CDR3 DNA reads as TGCAGTGCTATCTCGAGACGGAACACCGGGGAGCTGTTTTTT. This chain connects TRBV20-1 to TRBJ2-2; no clear D. The CDR3 sequence is 14 residues long. Trimming removed 4 bases from V and 1 base from J, with 10 bases in between. Germline values: CDR1 DFQATT, CDR2 SNEGSKA (reference sequence).

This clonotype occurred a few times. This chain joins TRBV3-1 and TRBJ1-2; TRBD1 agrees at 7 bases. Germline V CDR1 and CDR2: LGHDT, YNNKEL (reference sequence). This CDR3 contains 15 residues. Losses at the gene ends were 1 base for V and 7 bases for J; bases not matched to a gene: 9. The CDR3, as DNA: TGTGCCAGCAGCCAAGTTCATACAGGGGAATCTGGCTACACCTTC. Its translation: CASSQVHTGESGYTF.

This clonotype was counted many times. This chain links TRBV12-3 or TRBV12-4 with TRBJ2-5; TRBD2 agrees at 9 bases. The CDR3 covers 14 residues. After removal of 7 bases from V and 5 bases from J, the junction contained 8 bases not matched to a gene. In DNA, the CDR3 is TGTGCCAGCACTCGAGCGGGAGGCACGGAGACCCAGTACTTC. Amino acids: CASTRAGGTETQYF.

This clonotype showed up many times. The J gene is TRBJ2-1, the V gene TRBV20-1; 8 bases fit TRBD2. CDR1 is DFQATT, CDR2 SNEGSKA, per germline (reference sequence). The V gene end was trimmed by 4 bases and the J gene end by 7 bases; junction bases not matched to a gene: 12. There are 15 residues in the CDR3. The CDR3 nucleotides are TGCAGTGCTATCAGACTAGCGAGTGCTCGGAATGAGCAGTTCTTC. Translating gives CSAIRLASARNEQFF.

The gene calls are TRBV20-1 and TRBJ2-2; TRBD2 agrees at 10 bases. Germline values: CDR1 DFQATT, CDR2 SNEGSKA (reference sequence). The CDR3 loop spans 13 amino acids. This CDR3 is CSAALAGAGELFF. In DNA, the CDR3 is TGCAGCGCCGCCCTAGCGGGGGCCGGGGAGCTGTTTTTT.

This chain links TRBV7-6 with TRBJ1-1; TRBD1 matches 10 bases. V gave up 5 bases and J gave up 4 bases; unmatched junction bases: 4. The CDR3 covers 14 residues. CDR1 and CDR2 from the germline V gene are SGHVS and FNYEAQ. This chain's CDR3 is CASSKTGGGTEAFF. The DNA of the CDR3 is TGTGCCAGCAGCAAGACAGGGGGCGGCACTGAAGCTTTCTTT.

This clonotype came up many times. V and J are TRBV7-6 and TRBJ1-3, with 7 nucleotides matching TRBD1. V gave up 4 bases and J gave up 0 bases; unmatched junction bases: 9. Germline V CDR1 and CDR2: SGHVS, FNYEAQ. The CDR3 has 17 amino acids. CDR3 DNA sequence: TGTGCCAGCAGCTCAAGGGCGACAGGGTACTCTGGAAACACCATATATTTT. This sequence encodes CASSSRATGYSGNTIYF.

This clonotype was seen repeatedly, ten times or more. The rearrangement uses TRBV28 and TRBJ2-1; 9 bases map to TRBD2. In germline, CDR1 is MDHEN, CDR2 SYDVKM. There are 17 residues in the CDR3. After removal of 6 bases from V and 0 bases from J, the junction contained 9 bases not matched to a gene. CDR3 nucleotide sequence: TGTGCCAGCAGCCTAGATCTAGCGGGGAGCTCCTACAATGAGCAGTTCTTC. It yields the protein CASSLDLAGSSYNEQFF.

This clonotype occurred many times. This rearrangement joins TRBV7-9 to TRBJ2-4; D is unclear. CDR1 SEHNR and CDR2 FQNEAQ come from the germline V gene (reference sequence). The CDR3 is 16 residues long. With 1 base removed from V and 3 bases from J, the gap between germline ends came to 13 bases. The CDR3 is CASSLELGYGKNIQYF. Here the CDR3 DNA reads TGTGCCAGCAGCTTAGAACTGGGGTACGGCAAAAACATTCAGTACTTC.

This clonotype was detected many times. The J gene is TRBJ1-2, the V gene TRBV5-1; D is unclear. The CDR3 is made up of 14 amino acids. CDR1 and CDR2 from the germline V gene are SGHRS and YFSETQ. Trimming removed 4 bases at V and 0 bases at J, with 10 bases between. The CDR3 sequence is CASSPGSTNYGYTF. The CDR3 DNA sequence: TGCGCCAGCAGCCCCGGGAGCACTAACTATGGCTACACCTTC.

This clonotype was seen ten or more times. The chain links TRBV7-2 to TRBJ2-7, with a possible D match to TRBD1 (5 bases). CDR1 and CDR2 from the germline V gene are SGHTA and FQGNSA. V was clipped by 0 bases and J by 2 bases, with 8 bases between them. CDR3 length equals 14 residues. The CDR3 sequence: CASSLAQAAYEQYF. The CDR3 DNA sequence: TGTGCCAGCAGCTTAGCACAGGCCGCCTACGAGCAGTACTTC. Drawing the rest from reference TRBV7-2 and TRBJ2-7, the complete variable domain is GAGVSQSPSNKVTEKGKDVELRCDPISGHTALYWYRQSLGQGLEFLIYFQGNSAPDKSGLPSDRFSAERTGGSVSTLTIQRTQQEDSAVYLCASSLAQAAYEQYFGPGTRLTVT.

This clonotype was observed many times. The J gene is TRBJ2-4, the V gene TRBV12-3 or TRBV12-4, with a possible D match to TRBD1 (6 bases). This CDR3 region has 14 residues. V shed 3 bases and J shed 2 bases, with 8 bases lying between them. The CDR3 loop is CASSFGGSKNIQYF. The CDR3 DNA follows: TGTGCCAGCAGTTTTGGGGGCTCCAAAAACATTCAGTACTTC.

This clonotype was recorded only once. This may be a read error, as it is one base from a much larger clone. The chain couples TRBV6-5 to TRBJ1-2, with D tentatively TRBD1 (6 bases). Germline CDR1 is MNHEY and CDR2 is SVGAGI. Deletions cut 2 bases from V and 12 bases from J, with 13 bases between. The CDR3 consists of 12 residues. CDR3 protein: CASSYARGGDTF. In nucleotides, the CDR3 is TGTGCCAGCAGTTACGCCAGGGGCGGCGACACCTTC.

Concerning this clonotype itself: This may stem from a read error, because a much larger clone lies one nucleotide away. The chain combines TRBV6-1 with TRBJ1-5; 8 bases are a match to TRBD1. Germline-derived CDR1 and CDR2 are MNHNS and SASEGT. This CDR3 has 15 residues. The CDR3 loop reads CAGSPTGGVRQPQHF. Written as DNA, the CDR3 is TGTGCCGGCAGCCCAACAGGGGGGGTCCGGCAGCCCCAGCATTTT.

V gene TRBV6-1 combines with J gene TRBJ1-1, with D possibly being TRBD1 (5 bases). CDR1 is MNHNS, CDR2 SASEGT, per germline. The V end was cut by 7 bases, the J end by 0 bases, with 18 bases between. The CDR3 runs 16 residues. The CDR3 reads CASKGAGTYMNTEAFF. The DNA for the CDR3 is TGTGCCAGCAAGGGAGCAGGGACGTACATGAACACTGAAGCTTTCTTT.

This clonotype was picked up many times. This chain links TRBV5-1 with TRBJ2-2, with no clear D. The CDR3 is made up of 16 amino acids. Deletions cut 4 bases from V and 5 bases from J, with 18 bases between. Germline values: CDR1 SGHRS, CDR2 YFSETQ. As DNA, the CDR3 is TGCGCCAGCAGCCCTGGGGTCGACACTAAAACCGGGGAGCTGTTTTTT. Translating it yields CASSPGVDTKTGELFF.

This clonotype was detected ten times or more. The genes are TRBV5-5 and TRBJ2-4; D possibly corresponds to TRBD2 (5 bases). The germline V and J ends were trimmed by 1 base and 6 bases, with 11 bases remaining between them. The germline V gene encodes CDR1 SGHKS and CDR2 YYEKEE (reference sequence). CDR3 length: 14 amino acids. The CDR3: CASSLNREPNIQYF. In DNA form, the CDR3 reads TGTGCCAGCAGCTTGAATAGGGAGCCAAACATTCAGTACTTC. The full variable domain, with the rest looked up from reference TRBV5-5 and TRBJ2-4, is DAGVTQSPTHLIKTRGQQVTLRCSPISGHKSVSWYQQVLGQGPQFIFQYYEKEERGRGNFPDRFSARQFPNYSSELNVNALLLGDSALYLCASSLNREPNIQYFGAGTRLSVL.

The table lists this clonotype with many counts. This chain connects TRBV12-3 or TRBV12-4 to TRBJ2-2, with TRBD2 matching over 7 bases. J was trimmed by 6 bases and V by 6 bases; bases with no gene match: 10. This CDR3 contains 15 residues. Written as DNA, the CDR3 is TGTGCCAGCAGAGAGATTACGGGGGGAGCCGGGGAGCTGTTTTTT. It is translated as CASREITGGAGELFF.

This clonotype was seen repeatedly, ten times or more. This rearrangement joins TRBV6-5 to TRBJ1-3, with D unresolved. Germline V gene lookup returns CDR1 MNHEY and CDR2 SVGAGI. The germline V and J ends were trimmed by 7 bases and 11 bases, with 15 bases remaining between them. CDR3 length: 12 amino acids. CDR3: CASKTEMSSIYF. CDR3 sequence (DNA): TGTGCCAGCAAAACAGAAATGAGCTCCATATATTTT.

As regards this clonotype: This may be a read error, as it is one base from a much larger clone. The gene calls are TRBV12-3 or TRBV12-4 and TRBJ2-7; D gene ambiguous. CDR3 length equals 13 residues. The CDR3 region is CASSLGVTYEQSF. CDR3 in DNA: TGTGCCAGCAGTTTAGGTGTGACCTACGAGCAGTCCTTC.